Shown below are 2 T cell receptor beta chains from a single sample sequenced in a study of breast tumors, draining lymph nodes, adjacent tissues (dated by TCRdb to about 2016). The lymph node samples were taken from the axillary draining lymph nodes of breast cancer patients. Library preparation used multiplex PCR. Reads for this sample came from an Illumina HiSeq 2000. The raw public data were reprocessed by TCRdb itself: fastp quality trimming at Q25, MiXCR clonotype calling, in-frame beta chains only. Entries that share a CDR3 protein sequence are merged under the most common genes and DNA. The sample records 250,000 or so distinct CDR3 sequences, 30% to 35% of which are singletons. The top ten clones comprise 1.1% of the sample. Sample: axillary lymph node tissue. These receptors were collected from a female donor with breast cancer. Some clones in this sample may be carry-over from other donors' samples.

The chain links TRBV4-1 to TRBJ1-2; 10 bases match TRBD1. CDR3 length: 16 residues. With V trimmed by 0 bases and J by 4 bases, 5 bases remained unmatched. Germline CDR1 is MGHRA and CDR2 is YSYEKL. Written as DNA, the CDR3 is TGCGCCAGCAGCCAAGACCGGGACAGGGGATTCTATGGCTACACCTTC. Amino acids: CASSQDRDRGFYGYTF.

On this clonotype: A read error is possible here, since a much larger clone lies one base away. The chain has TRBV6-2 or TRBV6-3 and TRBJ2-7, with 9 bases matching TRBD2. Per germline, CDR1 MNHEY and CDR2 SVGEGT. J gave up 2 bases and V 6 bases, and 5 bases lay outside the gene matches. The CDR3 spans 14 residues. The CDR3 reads CASRPSGITYEQYF. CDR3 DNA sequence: TGTGCCAGCAGGCCTAGCGGGATTACCTACGAGCAGTACTTC.